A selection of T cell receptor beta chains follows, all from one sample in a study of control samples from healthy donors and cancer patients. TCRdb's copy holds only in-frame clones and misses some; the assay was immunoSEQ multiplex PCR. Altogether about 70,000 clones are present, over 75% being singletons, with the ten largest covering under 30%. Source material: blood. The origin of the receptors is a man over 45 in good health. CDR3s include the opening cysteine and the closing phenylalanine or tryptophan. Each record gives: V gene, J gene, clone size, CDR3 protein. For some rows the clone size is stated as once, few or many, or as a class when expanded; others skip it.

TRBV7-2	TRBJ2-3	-	CASSLLRGADTQYF
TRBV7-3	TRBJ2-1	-	CASSLNQDEQFF
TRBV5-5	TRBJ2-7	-	CASSLRIGNYEQYF
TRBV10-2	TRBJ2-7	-	CASGSSFRGEQYF
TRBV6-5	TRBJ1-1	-	CASSYPGPSEAFF
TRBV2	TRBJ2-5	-	CASSWETQYF
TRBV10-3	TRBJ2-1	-	CAISTTDRGLNNEQFF
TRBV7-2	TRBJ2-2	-	CASSQFSGTSLMGGELFF
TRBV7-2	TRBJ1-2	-	CASSLGAGRGYTF
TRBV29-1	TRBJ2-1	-	CSVCPTSGTYNEQFF
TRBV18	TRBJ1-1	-	CASSEIRAGGNTEAFF
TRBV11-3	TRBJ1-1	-	CASSLEGRRLRRTEAFF
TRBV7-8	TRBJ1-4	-	CASSRIQATNEKLFF
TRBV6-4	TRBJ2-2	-	CASSGLAGVTGELFF
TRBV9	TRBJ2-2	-	CASGVATGGELFF
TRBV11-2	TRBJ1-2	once	CASSVHSGGLYGYTF
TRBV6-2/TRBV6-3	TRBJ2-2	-	CASSGTSGRPGELFF
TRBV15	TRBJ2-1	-	CATSREVSASGLDEQFF
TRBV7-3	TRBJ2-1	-	CASSLTAGWNEQFF
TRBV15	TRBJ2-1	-	CATSRDRGTYNEQFF
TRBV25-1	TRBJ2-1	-	CASSKDSWIGEQFF
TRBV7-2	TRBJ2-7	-	CASTRTGRLTEQYF
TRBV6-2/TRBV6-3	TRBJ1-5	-	CASSYGAQPQHF
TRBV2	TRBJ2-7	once	CASRVGRLTGGKEQYF
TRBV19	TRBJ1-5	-	CASSIDRGGNQPQHF
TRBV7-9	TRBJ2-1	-	CASSFPDSNEQFF
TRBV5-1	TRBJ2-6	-	CASRPGGGFGANVLTF
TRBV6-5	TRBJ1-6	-	CASSWGTDSPLHF
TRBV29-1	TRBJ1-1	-	CSVLDRGSTEAFF
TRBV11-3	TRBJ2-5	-	CASSSQGFQETQYF
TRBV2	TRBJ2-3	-	CASSVEQGRDTQYF
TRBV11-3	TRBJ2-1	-	CASSPISGRNDEQFF
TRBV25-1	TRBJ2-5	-	CASSEFGAVETQYF
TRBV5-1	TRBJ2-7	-	CASSSGLAAYEQYF
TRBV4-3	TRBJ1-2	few	CASSPRDDNYGYTF
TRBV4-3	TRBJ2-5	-	CASSQDTPAGSGYQETQYF
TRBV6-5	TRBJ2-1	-	CASSQSGTSYNEQFF
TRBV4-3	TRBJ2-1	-	CASSQVGSGSVNEQFF
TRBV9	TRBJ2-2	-	CASSDADSGGANTGELFF
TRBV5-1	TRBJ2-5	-	CASSLVQGGQETQYF
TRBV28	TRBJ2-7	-	CASSTAVGGIYEQYF
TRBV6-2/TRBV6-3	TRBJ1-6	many	CASSPGGQGSSPLHF
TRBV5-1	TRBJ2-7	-	CASSYLPTDSYEQYF
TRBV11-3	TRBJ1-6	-	CASSFDRHSPLHF
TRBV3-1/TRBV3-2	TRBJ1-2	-	CASSQDPILGGYTF
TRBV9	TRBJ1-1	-	CASSVGTANTEAFF
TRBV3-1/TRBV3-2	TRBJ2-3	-	CASSQEVLAGGDTQYF
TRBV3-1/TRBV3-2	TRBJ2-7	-	CASRRTGGNEQYF
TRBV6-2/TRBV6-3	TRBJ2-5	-	CASSTGTGGPGRETQYF
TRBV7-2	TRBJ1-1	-	CASSLVISVGAFF
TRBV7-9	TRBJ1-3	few	CASSHSGTGGNTIYF
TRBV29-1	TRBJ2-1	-	CSVEDQGGLDNEQFF
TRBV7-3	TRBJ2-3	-	CASSGRGSTDTQYF
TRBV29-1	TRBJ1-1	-	CSVVGDNVGNTEAFF